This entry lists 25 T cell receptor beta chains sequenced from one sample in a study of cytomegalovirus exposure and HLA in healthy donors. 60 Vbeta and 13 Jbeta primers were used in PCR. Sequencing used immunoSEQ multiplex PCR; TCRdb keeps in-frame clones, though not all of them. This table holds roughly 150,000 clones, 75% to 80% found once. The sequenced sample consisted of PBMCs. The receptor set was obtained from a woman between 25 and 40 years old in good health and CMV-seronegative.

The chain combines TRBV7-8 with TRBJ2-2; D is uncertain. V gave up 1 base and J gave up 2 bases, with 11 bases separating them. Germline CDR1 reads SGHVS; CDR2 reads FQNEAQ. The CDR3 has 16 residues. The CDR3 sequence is CASSLGYMGNTGELFF. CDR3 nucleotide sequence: TGTGCCAGCAGCTTAGGTTATATGGGCAACACCGGGGAGCTGTTTTTT.

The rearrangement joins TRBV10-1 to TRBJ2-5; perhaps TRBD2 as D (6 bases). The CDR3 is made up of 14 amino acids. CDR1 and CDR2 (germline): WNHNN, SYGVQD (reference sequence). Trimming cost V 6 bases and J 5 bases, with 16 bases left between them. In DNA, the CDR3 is TGCGCCAGCAGCGGGACTGGTCGAGGGGAGACCCAGTACTTC. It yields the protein CASSGTGRGETQYF.

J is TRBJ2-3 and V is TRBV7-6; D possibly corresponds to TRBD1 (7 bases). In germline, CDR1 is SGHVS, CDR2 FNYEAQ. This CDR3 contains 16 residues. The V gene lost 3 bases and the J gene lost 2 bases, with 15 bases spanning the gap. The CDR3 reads CASSLQGGPYTDTQYF. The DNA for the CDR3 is TGTGCCAGCAGCTTGCAGGGGGGACCTTACACAGATACGCAGTATTTT.

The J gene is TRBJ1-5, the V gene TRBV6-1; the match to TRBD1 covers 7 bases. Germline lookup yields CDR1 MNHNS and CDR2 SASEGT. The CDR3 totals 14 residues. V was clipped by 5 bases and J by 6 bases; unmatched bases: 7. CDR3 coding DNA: TGTGCCAGCAGTAGTCGACAGGGAATTCAGCCCCAGCATTTT. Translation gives CASSSRQGIQPQHF.

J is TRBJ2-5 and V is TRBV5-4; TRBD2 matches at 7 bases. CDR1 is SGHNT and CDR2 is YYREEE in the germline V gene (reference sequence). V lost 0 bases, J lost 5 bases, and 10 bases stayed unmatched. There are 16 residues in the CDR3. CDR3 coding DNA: TGTGCCAGCAGCTTGGGGGTCCAGCGGGGCGGGGAGACCCAGTACTTC. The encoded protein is CASSLGVQRGGETQYF. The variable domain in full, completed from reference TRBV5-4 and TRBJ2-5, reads ETGVTQSPTHLIKTRGQQVTLRCSSQSGHNTVSWYQQALGQGPQFIFQYYREEENGRGNFPPRFSGLQFPNYSSELNVNALELDDSALYLCASSLGVQRGGETQYFGPGTRLLVL.

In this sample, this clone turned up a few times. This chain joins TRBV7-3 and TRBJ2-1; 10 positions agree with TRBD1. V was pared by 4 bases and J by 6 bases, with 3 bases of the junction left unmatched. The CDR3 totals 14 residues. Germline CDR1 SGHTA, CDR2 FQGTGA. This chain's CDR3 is CASSWGQGSNEQFF. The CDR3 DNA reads TGTGCCAGCAGCTGGGGACAGGGGTCCAATGAGCAGTTCTTC.

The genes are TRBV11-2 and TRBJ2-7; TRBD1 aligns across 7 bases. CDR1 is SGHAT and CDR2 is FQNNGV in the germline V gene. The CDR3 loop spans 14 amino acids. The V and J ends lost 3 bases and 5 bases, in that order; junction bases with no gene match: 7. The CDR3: CASSLTGTLHEQYF. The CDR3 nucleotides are TGTGCCAGCAGCTTGACAGGGACGCTCCACGAGCAGTACTTC.

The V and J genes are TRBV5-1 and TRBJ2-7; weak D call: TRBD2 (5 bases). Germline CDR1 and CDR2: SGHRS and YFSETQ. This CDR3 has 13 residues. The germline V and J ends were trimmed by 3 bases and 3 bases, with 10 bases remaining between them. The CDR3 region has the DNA TGCGCCAGCAGCTCCGGACTGAACTACGAGCAGTACTTC. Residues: CASSSGLNYEQYF. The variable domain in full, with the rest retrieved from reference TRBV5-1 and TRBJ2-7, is KAGVTQTPRYLIKTRGQQVTLSCSPISGHRSVSWYQQTPGQGLQFLFEYFSETQRNKGNFPGRFSGRQFSNSRSEMNVSTLELGDSALYLCASSSGLNYEQYFGPGTRLTVT.

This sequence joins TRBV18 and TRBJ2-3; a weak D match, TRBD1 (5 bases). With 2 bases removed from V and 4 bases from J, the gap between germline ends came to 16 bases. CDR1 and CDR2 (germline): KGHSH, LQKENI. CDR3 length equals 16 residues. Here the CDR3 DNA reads TGTGCCAGCTCACCAACTCCAGGGTATAGGGCAGATACGCAGTATTTT. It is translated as CASSPTPGYRADTQYF. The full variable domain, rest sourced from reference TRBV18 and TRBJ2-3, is NAGVMQNPRHLVRRRGQEARLRCSPMKGHSHVYWYRQLPEEGLKFMVYLQKENIIDESGMPKERFSAEFPKEGPSILRIQQVVRGDSAAYFCASSPTPGYRADTQYFGPGTRLTVL.

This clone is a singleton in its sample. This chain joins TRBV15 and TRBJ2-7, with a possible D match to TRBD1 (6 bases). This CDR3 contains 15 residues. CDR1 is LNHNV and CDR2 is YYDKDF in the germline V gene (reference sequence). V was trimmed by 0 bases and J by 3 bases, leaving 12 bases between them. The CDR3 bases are TGTGCCACCAGCAGAGATGGAAACAGGGTCTACGAGCAGTACTTC. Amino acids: CATSRDGNRVYEQYF.

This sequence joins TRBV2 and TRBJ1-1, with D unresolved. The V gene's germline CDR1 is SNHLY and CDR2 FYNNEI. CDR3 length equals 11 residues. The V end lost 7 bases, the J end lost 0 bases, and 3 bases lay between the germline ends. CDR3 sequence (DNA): TGTGCCAGCATAGTGAACACTGAAGCTTTCTTT. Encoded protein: CASIVNTEAFF.

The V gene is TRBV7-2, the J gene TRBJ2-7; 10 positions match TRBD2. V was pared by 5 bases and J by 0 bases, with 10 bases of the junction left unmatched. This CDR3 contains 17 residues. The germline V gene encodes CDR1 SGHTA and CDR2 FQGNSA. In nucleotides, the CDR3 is TGTGCCAGCAGCGGACCATCTAGCGGGGGTAGCTCCTACGAGCAGTACTTC. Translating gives CASSGPSSGGSSYEQYF. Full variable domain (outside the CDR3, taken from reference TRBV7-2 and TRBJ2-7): GAGVSQSPSNKVTEKGKDVELRCDPISGHTALYWYRQSLGQGLEFLIYFQGNSAPDKSGLPSDRFSAERTGGSVSTLTIQRTQQEDSAVYLCASSGPSSGGSSYEQYFGPGTRLTVT.

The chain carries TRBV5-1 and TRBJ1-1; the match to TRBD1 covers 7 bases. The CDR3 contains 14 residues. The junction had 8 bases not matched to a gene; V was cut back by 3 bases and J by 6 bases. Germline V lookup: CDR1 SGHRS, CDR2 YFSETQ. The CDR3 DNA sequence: TGCGCCAGCAGCTCCCGACAGGGAGGCGCTGAAGCTTTCTTT. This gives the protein CASSSRQGGAEAFF. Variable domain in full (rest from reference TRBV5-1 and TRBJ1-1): KAGVTQTPRYLIKTRGQQVTLSCSPISGHRSVSWYQQTPGQGLQFLFEYFSETQRNKGNFPGRFSGRQFSNSRSEMNVSTLELGDSALYLCASSSRQGGAEAFFGQGTRLTVV.

CDR3 sequence reads: CASRTSPETQYF. Here the CDR3 DNA reads TGTGCCTCCAGGACTAGCCCAGAGACCCAGTACTTC. The chain uses TRBV6-1 and TRBJ2-5, with TRBD2 matching over 8 bases. CDR3 size: 12 residues. CDR1 MNHNS and CDR2 SASEGT come from the germline V gene. With 11 bases clipped from V and 4 bases from J, the junction kept 6 bases outside the gene matches.

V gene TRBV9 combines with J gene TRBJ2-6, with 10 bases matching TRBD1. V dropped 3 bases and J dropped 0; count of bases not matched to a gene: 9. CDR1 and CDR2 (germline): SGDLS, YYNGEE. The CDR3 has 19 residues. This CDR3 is CASSERTGGPLSGANVLTF. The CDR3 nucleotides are TGTGCCAGCAGCGAGAGGACAGGGGGACCCCTCTCTGGGGCCAACGTCCTGACTTTC.

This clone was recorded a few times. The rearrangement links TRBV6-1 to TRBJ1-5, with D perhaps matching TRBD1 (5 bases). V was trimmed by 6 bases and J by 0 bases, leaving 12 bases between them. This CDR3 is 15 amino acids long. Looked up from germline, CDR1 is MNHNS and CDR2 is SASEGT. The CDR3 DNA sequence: TGTGCCAGCAGCCGTCTGACAGCTAGCAATCAGCCCCAGCATTTT. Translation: CASSRLTASNQPQHF.

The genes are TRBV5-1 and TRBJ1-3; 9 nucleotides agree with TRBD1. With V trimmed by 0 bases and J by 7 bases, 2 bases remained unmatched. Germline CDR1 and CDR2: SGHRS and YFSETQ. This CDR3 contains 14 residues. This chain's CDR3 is CASSLDRGRNTIYF. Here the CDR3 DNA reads TGCGCCAGCAGCTTGGACAGGGGGCGGAACACCATATATTTT.

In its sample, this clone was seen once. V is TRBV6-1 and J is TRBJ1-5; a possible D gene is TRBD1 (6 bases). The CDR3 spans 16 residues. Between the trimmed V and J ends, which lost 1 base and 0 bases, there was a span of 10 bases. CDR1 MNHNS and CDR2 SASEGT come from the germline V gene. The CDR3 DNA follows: TGTGCCAGCAGTGAAGGGACAGCTTATAGCAATCAGCCCCAGCATTTT. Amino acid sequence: CASSEGTAYSNQPQHF.

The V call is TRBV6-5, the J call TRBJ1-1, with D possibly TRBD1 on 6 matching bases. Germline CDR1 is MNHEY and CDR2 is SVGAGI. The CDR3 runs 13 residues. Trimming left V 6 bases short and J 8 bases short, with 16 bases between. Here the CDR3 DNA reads TGTGCCAGCAGACGCCCGGGGGGCGTGGAAGCTTTCTTT. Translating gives CASRRPGGVEAFF.

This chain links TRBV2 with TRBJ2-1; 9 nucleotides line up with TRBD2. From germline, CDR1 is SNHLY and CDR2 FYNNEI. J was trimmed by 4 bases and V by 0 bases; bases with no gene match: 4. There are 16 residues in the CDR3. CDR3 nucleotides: TGTGCCAGCAGTGAAGCCCTAGCGGGGTGGTACAATGAGCAGTTCTTC. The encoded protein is CASSEALAGWYNEQFF.

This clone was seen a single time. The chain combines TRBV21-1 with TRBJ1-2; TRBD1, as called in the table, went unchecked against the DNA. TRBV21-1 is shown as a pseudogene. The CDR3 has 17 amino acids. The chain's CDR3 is CASRRWTGGTQNYGYTF. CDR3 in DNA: TGTGCCAGCAGGAGATGGACAGGGGGGACACAGAACTATGGCTACACCTTC.

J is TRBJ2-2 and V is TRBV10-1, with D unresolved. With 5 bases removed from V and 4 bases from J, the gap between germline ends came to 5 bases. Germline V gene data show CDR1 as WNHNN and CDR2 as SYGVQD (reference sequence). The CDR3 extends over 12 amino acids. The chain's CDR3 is CASSPSTGELFF. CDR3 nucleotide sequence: TGCGCCAGCAGTCCGAGCACCGGGGAGCTGTTTTTT.

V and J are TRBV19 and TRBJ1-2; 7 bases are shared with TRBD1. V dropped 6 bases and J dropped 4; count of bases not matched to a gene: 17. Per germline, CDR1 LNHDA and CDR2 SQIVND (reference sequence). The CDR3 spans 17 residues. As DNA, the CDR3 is TGTGCCAGTAGGATGGGACAGAGACAACCCGGAGCCTATGGCTACACCTTC. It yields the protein CASRMGQRQPGAYGYTF.

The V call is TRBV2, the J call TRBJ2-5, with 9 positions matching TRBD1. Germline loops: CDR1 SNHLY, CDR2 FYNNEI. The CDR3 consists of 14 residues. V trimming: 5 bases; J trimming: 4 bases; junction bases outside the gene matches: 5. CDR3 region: CASSPRTGVETQYF. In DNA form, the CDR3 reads TGTGCCAGCAGTCCCCGGACAGGGGTAGAGACCCAGTACTTC.

The CDR3 spells CASSRQEITDTQYF. The CDR3 DNA reads TGCGCCAGCAGTCGACAGGAGATCACAGATACGCAGTATTTT. This chain links TRBV5-1 with TRBJ2-3, with a weak D call TRBD1 (6 bases). The CDR3 contains 14 residues. Per the germline V gene, CDR1 is SGHRS and CDR2 is YFSETQ. V dropped 5 bases and J dropped 2 bases, with 12 bases sitting between them.